The 18 T cell receptor beta chains reported below all come from one sample, sequenced in a study of OX40 agonist ivuxolimab in advanced cancers. Assay used: immunoSEQ multiplex PCR; TCRdb lists only in-frame clones, some missing. Of 55,000 to 85,000 clones in the sample, about nine tenths were seen once. The sample in question was CD4+ or CD8+ T cells sorted from blood, obtained in a trial of the OX40 agonist ivuxolimab. Every receptor here comes from an adult with an advanced solid tumor such as melanoma, head and neck, liver or kidney cancer.

V usage is TRBV4-1 and J usage is TRBJ1-3; D ambiguous. This CDR3 has 16 residues. Trimming shortened V by 1 base and J by 2 bases, and 12 bases separated the two germline ends. CDR1 and CDR2 from the germline V gene are MGHRA and YSYEKL. The CDR3 nucleotides read TGCGCCAGCAGCCAAGGAAGGCCCGGCCCTGGAAACACCATATATTTT. Translated, it gives CASSQGRPGPGNTIYF.

This chain uses TRBV28 with TRBJ2-2; no firm D call. Trimming stripped 6 bases from V and 4 bases from J, with 9 bases between. CDR1 and CDR2 from the germline V gene are MDHEN and SYDVKM. The CDR3 consists of 13 residues. The chain's CDR3 is CASRNFVTGELFF. In DNA form, the CDR3 reads TGTGCCAGCAGAAACTTTGTCACCGGGGAGCTGTTTTTT.

This chain uses TRBV23-1 with TRBJ1-2; TRBD1 matches 7 bases. TRBV23-1 is placed among ORFs of uncertain function. The CDR3 length is 15 residues. Trimming removed 2 bases from V and 2 bases from J; junction bases left unmatched: 5. For the CDR3, the DNA is TGCGCCAGCAGTCAAGGGGGACAGACGAACTATGGCTACACCTTC. It yields the protein CASSQGGQTNYGYTF.

The chain employs TRBV5-1 and TRBJ2-1; no reliable D call. The CDR3 is made up of 12 amino acids. The ends were cut back, 0 bases at V and 6 bases at J, with 4 bases in the middle. Germline V lookup: CDR1 SGHRS, CDR2 YFSETQ. In DNA form, the CDR3 reads TGCGCCAGCAGCTTGGGGGGCAATGAGCAGTTCTTC. Its translation: CASSLGGNEQFF.

The V and J genes are TRBV6-5 and TRBJ2-2; 8 bases are a match to TRBD1. This CDR3 comprises 13 residues. Unmatched junction bases numbered 4, after V lost 6 bases and J lost 7 bases. Germline V gene lookup returns CDR1 MNHEY and CDR2 SVGAGI. CDR3 amino acids: CASSQGANGELFF. For the CDR3, the DNA is TGTGCCAGCAGCCAGGGGGCTAACGGGGAGCTGTTTTTT.

V is TRBV6-6 and J is TRBJ2-7; 9 nucleotides agree with TRBD1. The junction had 3 bases not matched to a gene; V was cut back by 6 bases and J by 0 bases. The CDR3 has 14 residues. Per germline, CDR1 MNHNY and CDR2 SVGAGI (reference sequence). As DNA, the CDR3 is TGTGCCAGCAGCTGGGACAGGGACTCCTACGAGCAGTACTTC. Its protein is CASSWDRDSYEQYF.

The sample holds a few counts of this clone. DNA of the CDR3: TGTGCCAGCAGCTTCCCGATGGGAAGGCAGTATTTT. It codes for CASSFPMGRQYF. V gene TRBV7-2 combines with J gene TRBJ2-3; no firm D call. The germline V gene has CDR1 SGHTA and CDR2 FQGNSA. The CDR3 runs to 12 residues. The ends were cut back, 3 bases at V and 11 bases at J, with 12 bases in the middle.

The chain uses TRBV6-4 and TRBJ2-3, with D possibly being TRBD1 (6 bases). Germline assignment: CDR1 MRHNA and CDR2 SNTAGT. This CDR3 spans 16 amino acids. The V and J ends lost 2 bases and 1 base respectively, with 13 bases between them. The CDR3 region is CASSDEGDEGTDTQYF. The CDR3, as DNA: TGTGCCAGCAGTGACGAGGGGGACGAGGGCACAGATACGCAGTATTTT.

This chain links TRBV4-3 with TRBJ2-1, with 9 bases aligning to TRBD1. Trimming at V came to 3 bases and at J to 6 bases, leaving 6 bases not matched to a gene. The CDR3 runs 15 residues. CDR1 is LGHNA and CDR2 is YSLEER in the germline V gene. For the CDR3, the DNA is TGCGCCAGCAGCCACGACCGGGACAGGGTCAATGAGCAGTTCTTC. It encodes CASSHDRDRVNEQFF.

CDR3 coding DNA: TGTGCCAGTAGTGAGGGACTAGCGGAGTTCACAGATACGCAGTATTTT. Its protein product is CASSEGLAEFTDTQYF. This chain joins TRBV19 and TRBJ2-3; TRBD2 aligns across 11 bases. The germline CDR1 and CDR2 sequences are LNHDA and SQIVND (reference sequence). The CDR3 runs to 16 residues. Unmatched junction bases numbered 6, after V lost 5 bases and J lost 2 bases.

The CDR3 region is CATEDRVEEQYF. DNA of the CDR3: TGTGCCACGGAGGACAGGGTGGAAGAGCAGTACTTC. The V and J genes are TRBV10-3 and TRBJ2-7; 8 bases align to TRBD1. The CDR3 extends over 12 amino acids. Unmatched junction bases numbered 9, after V lost 10 bases and J lost 7 bases. The germline V gene has CDR1 ENHRY and CDR2 SYGVKD.

Only one count was recorded for this clone. The chain uses TRBV19 and TRBJ1-1; TRBD1 is a possible D gene (5 bases). The V gene's germline CDR1 is LNHDA and CDR2 SQIVND (reference sequence). The CDR3 totals 14 residues. Trimming shortened V by 7 bases and J by 4 bases, and 16 bases separated the two germline ends. The CDR3 region has the DNA TGTGCCAGTACCCTATTACAGGCGGGCACTGAAGCTTTCTTT. Translating gives CASTLLQAGTEAFF.

This chain connects TRBV19 to TRBJ2-2; D is perhaps TRBD1 or TRBD2 (5 bases each). The CDR3 has 14 amino acids. V lost 6 bases, J lost 7 bases, and 15 bases lay in between. CDR1 LNHDA and CDR2 SQIVND come from the germline V gene (reference sequence). CDR3 protein: CASRPGPVIGELFF. The DNA of the CDR3 is TGTGCCAGTAGGCCGGGACCAGTCATCGGGGAGCTGTTTTTT.

V gene TRBV4-3 combines with J gene TRBJ2-1; D tentatively reads TRBD1 or TRBD2 (5 bases each). The germline CDR1 and CDR2 sequences are LGHNA and YSLEER. V lost 4 bases and J lost 8, with 21 bases in between. This CDR3 has 16 residues. CDR3 loop: CASSRQLFGTWDEQFF. The CDR3 DNA follows: TGCGCCAGCAGCCGGCAACTATTCGGGACCTGGGATGAGCAGTTCTTC.

The chain uses TRBV6-6 and TRBJ1-1, with D hard to call. V lost 4 bases and J 0 bases, leaving 12 bases between the germline ends. The CDR3 is 15 residues long. Germline CDR1 reads MNHNY; CDR2 reads SVGAGI (reference sequence). The chain's CDR3 is CASSSEPGVNTEAFF. The CDR3 region has the DNA TGTGCCAGCAGTTCGGAGCCAGGCGTGAACACTGAAGCTTTCTTT.

The V gene is TRBV7-8, the J gene TRBJ2-7, with 12 bases identical to TRBD1. CDR3 length: 14 residues. V shed 5 bases and J 6 bases; nucleotides not matched to a gene: 5. The germline gives CDR1 SGHVS, CDR2 FQNEAQ. CDR3 bases: TGTGCCAGCAGCCAAGCGGGACAGGGGGCCGAGCAGTACTTC. Translated, it gives CASSQAGQGAEQYF.

As DNA, the CDR3 is TGTGCCTGGAGCGCCGGGACAGGGACCACAGATACGCAGTATTTT. It encodes CAWSAGTGTTDTQYF. The chain has TRBV30 and TRBJ2-3; TRBD1 matches at 9 bases. This CDR3 contains 15 residues. V lost 3 bases to trimming and J lost 2 bases; unmatched junction nucleotides: 6. CDR1 is GTSNPN and CDR2 is SVGIG in the germline V gene (reference sequence).

The V call is TRBV30, the J call TRBJ1-6; 9 bases are shared with TRBD1. Germline CDR1 reads GTSNPN; CDR2 reads SVGIG (reference sequence). J was trimmed by 7 bases and V by 0 bases; bases with no gene match: 7. The CDR3 extends over 16 amino acids. CDR3 sequence (DNA): TGTGCCTGGAGTGTAATGTGGACAGGGGAGAATTCACCCCTCCACTTT. Encoded protein: CAWSVMWTGENSPLHF.